A single sample is the source of the 7 T cell receptor beta chains below, sequenced in a study of blood T cell repertoires in COVID-19. Here immunoSEQ multiplex PCR was the method, and the copy in TCRdb shows in-frame clones only, minus some. Among approximately 76,000 clones, more than 65% were seen once, and the ten largest hold approximately 12%. Sample: peripheral blood. All receptors come from a man aged 45-65 years with acute or convalescent COVID-19.

The chain couples TRBV12-3 or TRBV12-4 to TRBJ1-1; maybe TRBD1 (5 bases). The V end was cut by 6 bases, the J end by 10 bases, with 9 bases between. This CDR3 has 10 amino acids. CDR3 loop: CASRGRVAFF. In DNA, the CDR3 is TGTGCCAGCAGGGGGCGCGTAGCTTTCTTT.

The chain is built from TRBV7-2 and TRBJ1-6; D perhaps matches TRBD1 (6 bases). This CDR3 region has 16 residues. With 4 bases removed from V and 8 bases from J, the gap between germline ends came to 18 bases. Germline CDR1 and CDR2: SGHTA and FQGNSA. The DNA for the CDR3 is TGTGCCAGCAGCTCCCGTTCACAGGGCGTGGATTCACCCCTCCACTTT. It encodes CASSSRSQGVDSPLHF.

The chain uses TRBV7-9 and TRBJ1-1; 7 nucleotides match TRBD1. J gave up 4 bases and V 1 base, and 6 bases lay outside the gene matches. CDR1 and CDR2 from the germline V gene are SEHNR and FQNEAQ (reference sequence). The CDR3 has 15 residues. The CDR3 DNA is TGTGCCAGCAGCTTAGGGGACAGTTATGGCACTGAAGCTTTCTTT. The encoded protein is CASSLGDSYGTEAFF. The whole variable domain, remainder taken from reference TRBV7-9 and TRBJ1-1, is DTGVSQNPRHKITKRGQNVTFRCDPISEHNRLYWYRQTLGQGPEFLTYFQNEAQLEKSRLLSDRFSAERPKGSFSTLEIQRTEQGDSAMYLCASSLGDSYGTEAFFGQGTRLTVV.

This clone showed up just once. The chain uses TRBV7-9 and TRBJ2-3; D is unclear. The V end lost 8 bases, the J end lost 3 bases, and 6 bases lay between the germline ends. The germline V gene has CDR1 SEHNR and CDR2 FQNEAQ (reference sequence). CDR3 length: 11 amino acids. CDR3: CASVGTDTQYF. The CDR3 region has the DNA TGTGCCAGCGTCGGTACAGATACGCAGTATTTT.

This rearrangement joins TRBV24-1 to TRBJ2-1; weak D call: TRBD2 (5 bases). Germline CDR1 reads KGHDR; CDR2 reads SFDVKD. The V end lost 4 bases, the J end lost 7 bases, and 10 bases lay between the germline ends. The CDR3 is 13 amino acids. The CDR3 here is CATSEYTSNEQFF. The CDR3 region has the DNA TGTGCCACCAGTGAATACACTAGTAATGAGCAGTTCTTC.

V and J are TRBV5-5 and TRBJ2-7; D is ambiguous. Trimming cost V 4 bases and J 6 bases, with 14 bases left between them. Germline V gene data show CDR1 as SGHKS and CDR2 as YYEKEE (reference sequence). This CDR3 has 13 amino acids. This CDR3 reads CASSPTLTTEQYF. The CDR3 DNA sequence: TGTGCCAGCAGCCCGACTCTCACTACCGAGCAGTACTTC.

The V and J genes are TRBV29-1 and TRBJ1-4; D gene uncertain. Trimming stripped 6 bases from V and 7 bases from J, with 18 bases between. This CDR3 has 14 amino acids. Germline assignment: CDR1 SQVTM and CDR2 ANQGSEA. The CDR3 region is CSVRTGGRVEKLFF. CDR3 bases: TGCAGCGTCCGAACGGGAGGGAGGGTTGAAAAACTGTTTTTT. Full variable domain (outside the CDR3, taken from reference TRBV29-1 and TRBJ1-4): SAVISQKPSRDICQRGTSLTIQCQVDSQVTMMFWYRQQPGQSLTLIATANQGSEATYESGFVIDKFPISRPNLTFSTLTVSNMSPEDSSIYLCSVRTGGRVEKLFFGSGTQLSVL.